This is a list of T cell receptor beta chains from one sample in a study of T-cell reconstitution after alpha-beta-depleted transplantation in children. Each CDR3 protein is one row after TCRdb ran MiXCR on the PCR reads. The profile covers some 200,000 distinct CDR3 sequences, with 13% to 15% appearing a single time and 13% taken by the ten largest. The material sequenced was PBMCs from the stem cell graft donor, taken from the stem cell graft. These receptors all come from a human donor who donated a stem cell graft to a child with acute lymphoblastic leukemia. Both conserved end residues are part of each CDR3. D genes are given only for firm matches. A row's size may be missing; if present it is once, few, many or a size class.

>many|TRBD1|TRBV20-1|TRBJ2-5
TGCAGTGCTAGAGTACTCCGGGACAGGGGCCAGACCCAGTACTTC
CSARVLRDRGQTQYF
>-|TRBD1|TRBV20-1|TRBJ2-1
TGCAGTGGGAATGGCGGGACAGGGGCCTACAATGAGCAGTTCTTC
CSGNGGTGAYNEQFF
>many|TRBD1|TRBV20-1|TRBJ2-7
TGCAGTGCTAGGGGACCGGGACAGGGAAAGGGTGGGCAGTACTTC
CSARGPGQGKGGQYF
>few|-|TRBV12-3/TRBV12-4|TRBJ2-7
TGTGCCAGCAGTTCTTCTTGGGTGGAGAACTACGAGCAGTACTTC
CASSSSWVENYEQYF
>-|TRBD2|TRBV10-3|TRBJ2-5
TGTGCCACCCGGACTAGCGGGAGAGGGGAGACCCAGTACTTC
CATRTSGRGETQYF
>many|TRBD1|TRBV5-1|TRBJ1-6
TGTGCCAGCAGCCTGGGACAGGGGGATTCACCCCTCCACTTT
CASSLGQGDSPLHF
>many|-|TRBV4-1|TRBJ1-4
TGCGCCAGCAGCCAGGCAACCGGGACGGGAACTGAAAAACTGTTTTTT
CASSQATGTGTEKLFF
>many|-|TRBV20-1|TRBJ2-3
TGCAGTGCTAGAGATCCCGAGAGGCGCACAGATACGCAGTATTTT
CSARDPERRTDTQYF
>-|TRBD2|TRBV20-1|TRBJ2-1
TGCAGTGCTAACGGACTAGCGGGAGTACGGGAGCAGTTCTTC
CSANGLAGVREQFF
>many|-|TRBV29-1|TRBJ2-2
TGCAGCGTTGCGAAGGCAGTGAACACCGGGGAGCTGTTTTTT
CSVAKAVNTGELFF
>many|-|TRBV20-1|TRBJ2-7
TGCAGTGCTAGAAGTGCCCGGAGCGAGCAGTACTTC
CSARSARSEQYF
>many|TRBD2|TRBV5-1|TRBJ2-3
TGCGCCAGCAGCCCGAATAGCGGGAGTGGGGATACGCAGTATTTT
CASSPNSGSGDTQYF
>-|-|TRBV10-3|TRBJ2-1
TGTGCCATCAGTCAGGACGGGGGATACAATGAGCATTTCTTC
CAISQDGGYNEHFF
>few|-|TRBV30|TRBJ1-2
TGTGCCTGGAGTGTTGGAGGGGAAGACTATGGCTACACCTTC
CAWSVGGEDYGYTF
>many|TRBD2|TRBV12-3/TRBV12-4|TRBJ2-1
TGTGCCAGCTCCCCTAGCGGGAGGATCCACAATGAGCAGTTCTTC
CASSPSGRIHNEQFF
>many|-|TRBV7-2|TRBJ1-2
TGTGCCAGCAGCTTAGGGGGGCCAGGAGGAGGCTACACCTTC
CASSLGGPGGGYTF
>few|TRBD1|TRBV12-3/TRBV12-4|TRBJ2-6
TGTGCCAGCAGTTTAGGACCCTCCGGGACAGGGCCCAACGTCCTGACTTTC
CASSLGPSGTGPNVLTF
>many|TRBD2|TRBV28|TRBJ2-1
TGTGCCAGCAGTTTATGCCGCGAGACTAGCGGGAGGGCCTACAATGAGCAGTTCTTC
CASSLCRETSGRAYNEQFF
>-|-|TRBV6-1|TRBJ2-4
TGTGCCAGCAGTCCTACTAGGACAAGCAACATTCAGTACTTC
CASSPTRTSNIQYF
>few|-|TRBV19|TRBJ2-1
TGTGCCAGTAGTAAAGAGAGGTTTGGGCATGAGCAGTTCTTC
CASSKERFGHEQFF
>few|TRBD1|TRBV6-5|TRBJ2-3
TGTGCCAGCAGTTGGGGGACAGTGGATGATACGCAGTATTTT
CASSWGTVDDTQYF
>-|-|TRBV27|TRBJ1-5
TGTGCCAGCAGGAGTAGACACGATAGCAATCAGCCCCAGCATTTT
CASRSRHDSNQPQHF
>many|TRBD2|TRBV11-2|TRBJ2-1
TGTGCCAGCAGCTTAGGGGTGGGAGGGCCTGAGCAGTTCTTC
CASSLGVGGPEQFF
>many|TRBD1|TRBV5-1|TRBJ1-5
TGCGCCAGCAGCTTGGGACAGGGAGATGAGCCCCAGCATTTT
CASSLGQGDEPQHF
>many|-|TRBV7-7|TRBJ1-1
TGTGCCAGCAGCCTCCGGGTGGACAGCACTGAAGCTTTCTTT
CASSLRVDSTEAFF
>many|-|TRBV28|TRBJ1-1
TGTGCCAGCAGTTTGGGTTCGAGGGTAAGCTTGAACACTGAAGCTTTCTTT
CASSLGSRVSLNTEAFF
>many|-|TRBV12-3/TRBV12-4|TRBJ2-7
TGTGCCAGCAGTAGCGGGCTAAACCCCTCCTACGAGCAGTACTTC
CASSSGLNPSYEQYF
>many|-|TRBV7-8|TRBJ2-1
TGTGCCAGCAGCTTACAGGGCTTCTACAATGAGCAGTTCTTC
CASSLQGFYNEQFF
>-|-|TRBV2|TRBJ1-5
TGTGCCAGCAGTGAAGGGCGATATAGTAGCAATCAGCCCCAGCATTTT
CASSEGRYSSNQPQHF